The entry below gives a single T cell receptor beta chain sequence along with its context. It has no known antigen specificity. Base-call qualities are not available, and no considerably larger clone is one nucleotide away. This specimen belongs to a study of siplizumab effects on memory and regulatory T cells (dated by TCRdb to about 2019). Study-level background: The effect of the anti-CD2 antibody siplizumab on alloreactive T-cell subsets was examined in allogeneic mixed lymphocyte reactions constructed from human PBMCs.

Unstimulated CD4+ memory cells were also sequenced in three donor pairs, together with CD4+ naive, CD8+ TEMRA, CD8+ naive and CD8+ effector memory subsets. TCRbeta CDR3 sequencing was performed on sorted unstimulated T cells and on proliferating T cells recovered from mixed lymphocyte reactions. Fresh whole blood from nine to ten HLA-typed healthy donors was used as the source from which PBMCs were isolated. Libraries came from the immunoSEQ multiplex PCR assay. About 10^5 TCR templates per sample were assayed by the deep sequencing platform. Genomic DNA extracted from sorted T cells was used for TCRbeta CDR3 sequencing. Per the authors' processing: Clonal analysis of TCRbeta CDR3 data was done in the R programming language. Alloreactive CD4+ and CD8+ clones were identified by comparing unstimulated samples to CFSE-low samples taken after the reaction. Regulatory or non-regulatory origin of alloreactive CD4+ clones was assigned by matching sequences to the sorted unstimulated Treg and non-Treg repertoires. Entries here come from immuneACCESS through TCRdb and include only in-frame sequences with V and J called. Some clones fail to appear in such tables; in the studies checked, an unresolved V gene covers under half of the shortfall, and the cause of the remainder is unknown. V and J calls and clone size are copied from that table; D and trimming were computed from the DNA. The sample table shows 70,000 to 100,000 clones, and about 96% are seen once. Around 0.031% of the sample comes from the top ten.

What the authors observed across the whole study: For roughly 80-96% of proliferating CD4+ or CD8+ clones, no naive or memory phenotype could be assigned. Because sequences at frequencies below about 10^-5 were poorly captured, only a minor fraction of alloreactive clones could be mapped back to unstimulated subsets. In reactions with siplizumab, an average of 68.8% of mappable alloreactive CD4+ clones were Treg-derived, compared with 26.9% in control reactions. Unstimulated naive T cells appeared to be more diverse than memory T cells, and naive cells seemed to make a substantial contribution to the alloresponse. Siplizumab significantly lowered the cumulative frequency of alloreactive sequences that could be traced to unstimulated CD4+ memory T cells. Whether proliferating Tregs from siplizumab cultures were suppressive was not functionally confirmed.

CDR1 and CDR2, looked up from the germline V gene, are SGHTA and FQGTGA. The CDR3 has 16 amino acids, counting the end cysteine and phenylalanine. CDR3 DNA is the only sequence kept; it has 48 bases, read in frame from the first base. Compared with germline, V lacks 3 bases and J lacks 1 base; bases without a gene match: 3. In this chain, TRBV7-3 is recombined with TRBJ2-2, and 9 bases in between align with TRBD2. This receptor was taken from a human donor in good health. The sequenced sample was naive CD4+ T cells sorted from blood. The cell subset or site label on this specimen signifies: unstimulated naive T cells. The CDR3 reads as follows: CASSLYSGGNTGELFF. The nucleotide sequence reads TGTGCCAGCAGCTTGTATAGCGGGGGGAACACCGGGGAGCTGTTTTTT. With the rest looked up from the reference TRBV7-3 and TRBJ2-2 genes rather than sequenced, the full variable domain is GAGVSQTPSNKVTEKGKYVELRCDPISGHTALYWYRQSLGQGPEFLIYFQGTGAADDSGLPNDRFFAVRPEGSVSTLKIQRTERGDSAVYLCASSLYSGGNTGELFFGEGSRLTVL.